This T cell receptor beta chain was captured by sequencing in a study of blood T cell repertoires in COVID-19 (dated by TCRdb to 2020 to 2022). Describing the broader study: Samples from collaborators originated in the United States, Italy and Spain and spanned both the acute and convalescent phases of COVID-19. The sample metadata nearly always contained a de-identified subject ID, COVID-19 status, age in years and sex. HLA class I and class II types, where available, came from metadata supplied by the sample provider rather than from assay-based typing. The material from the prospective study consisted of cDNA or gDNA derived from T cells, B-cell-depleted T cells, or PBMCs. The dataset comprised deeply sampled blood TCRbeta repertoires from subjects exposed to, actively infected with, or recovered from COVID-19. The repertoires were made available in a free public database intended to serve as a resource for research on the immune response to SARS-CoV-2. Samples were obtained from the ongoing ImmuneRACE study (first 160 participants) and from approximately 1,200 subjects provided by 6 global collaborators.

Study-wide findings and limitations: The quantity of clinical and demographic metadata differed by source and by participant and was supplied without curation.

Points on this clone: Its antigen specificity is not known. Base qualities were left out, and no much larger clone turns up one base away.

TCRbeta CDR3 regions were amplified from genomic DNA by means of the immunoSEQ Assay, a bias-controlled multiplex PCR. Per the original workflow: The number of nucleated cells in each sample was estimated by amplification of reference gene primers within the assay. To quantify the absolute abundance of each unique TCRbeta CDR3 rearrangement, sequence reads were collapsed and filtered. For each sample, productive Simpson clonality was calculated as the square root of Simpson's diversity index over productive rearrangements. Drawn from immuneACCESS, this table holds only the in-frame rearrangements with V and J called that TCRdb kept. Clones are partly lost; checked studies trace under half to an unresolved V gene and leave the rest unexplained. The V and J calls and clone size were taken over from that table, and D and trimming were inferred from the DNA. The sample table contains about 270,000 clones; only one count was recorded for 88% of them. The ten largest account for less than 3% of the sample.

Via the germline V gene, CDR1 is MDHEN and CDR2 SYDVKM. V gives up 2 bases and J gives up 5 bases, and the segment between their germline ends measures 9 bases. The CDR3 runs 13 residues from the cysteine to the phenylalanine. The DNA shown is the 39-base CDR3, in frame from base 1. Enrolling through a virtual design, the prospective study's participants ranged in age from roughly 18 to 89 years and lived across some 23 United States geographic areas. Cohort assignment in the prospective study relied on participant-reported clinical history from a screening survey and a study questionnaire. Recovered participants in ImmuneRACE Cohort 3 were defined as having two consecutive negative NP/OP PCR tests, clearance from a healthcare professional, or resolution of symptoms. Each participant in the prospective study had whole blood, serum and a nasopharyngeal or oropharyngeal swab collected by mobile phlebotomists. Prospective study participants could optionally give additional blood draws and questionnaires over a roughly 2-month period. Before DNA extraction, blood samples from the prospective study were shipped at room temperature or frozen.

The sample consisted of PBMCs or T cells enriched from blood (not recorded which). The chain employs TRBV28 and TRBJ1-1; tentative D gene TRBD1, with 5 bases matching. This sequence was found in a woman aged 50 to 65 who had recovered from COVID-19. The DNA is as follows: TGTGCCAGCAGTTTAGTCCAGGGAACTGAAGCTTTCTTT. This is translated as CASSLVQGTEAFF. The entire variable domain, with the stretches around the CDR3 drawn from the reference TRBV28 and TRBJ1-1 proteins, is DVKVTQSSRYLVKRTGEKVFLECVQDMDHENMFWYRQDPGLGLRLIYFSYDVKMKEKGDIPEGYSVSREKKERFSLILESASTNQTSMYLCASSLVQGTEAFFGQGTRLTVV.